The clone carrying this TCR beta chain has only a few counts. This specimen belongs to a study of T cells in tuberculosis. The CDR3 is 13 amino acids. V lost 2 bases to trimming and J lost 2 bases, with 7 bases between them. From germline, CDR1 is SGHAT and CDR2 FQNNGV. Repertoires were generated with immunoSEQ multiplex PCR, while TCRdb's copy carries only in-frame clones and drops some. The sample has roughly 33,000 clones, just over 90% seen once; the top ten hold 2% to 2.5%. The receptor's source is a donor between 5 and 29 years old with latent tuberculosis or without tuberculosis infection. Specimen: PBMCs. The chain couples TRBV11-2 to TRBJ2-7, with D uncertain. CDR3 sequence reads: CASSLSTTYEQYF. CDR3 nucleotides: TGTGCCAGCAGCTTATCTACGACCTACGAGCAGTACTTC.